This T cell receptor (beta chain) was sequenced during a study of blood T cells in healthy people across ages. Alongside a J-beta primer mix, a sample-barcoded 5' primer served in a second PCR lasting roughly 7 to 11 cycles. Each cDNA was tagged by a template-switch adaptor containing 12 random nucleotides. TCRdb ran MiXCR on the 5' RACE reads and lists one entry per CDR3 protein. The repertoire holds 350,000 to 450,000 distinct CDR3 sequences, with about 49% as singletons. Ranging in age from roughly 6 to 90, the donors were healthy Caucasian individuals from Russia. This clonotype was counted ten times or more. Its antigen is still unknown. Whole-study findings and limits: Estimates of total diversity, which came from one million sequenced T cells, were considered to be underestimates.

CDR1 and CDR2 (germline): SGHTA, FQGNSA. With V trimmed by 2 bases and J by 0 bases, 4 bases remained unmatched. The CDR3 has 17 residues. The receptor was isolated from a man between 60 and 70 years old in good health. The chain is built from TRBV7-2 and TRBJ2-6; 7 bases align to TRBD2. Sequencing input: blood. As DNA, the CDR3 is TGTGCCAGCAGCTTAATCTCGGGAGGCTCTGGGGCCAACGTCCTGACTTTC. It translates to CASSLISGGSGANVLTF.